This TCR beta chain is drawn from a study of PD-L1 blockade in urothelial cancer (dated by TCRdb to the late 2010s). Turning to the overall study: Every patient began therapy in 2014 and was given atezolizumab 1,200 mg intravenously every 3 weeks. Durable clinical benefit meant progression-free survival longer than 6 months, and TCR features were also tested against progression-free and overall survival. Blood samples yielded a median of roughly 150,000 T cells and roughly 83,000 unique TCRs, with median clonality approximately 0.08. In the same patients who had TCR sequencing, pretreatment tumors also underwent whole exome sequencing and RNA sequencing. Pretreatment tumor samples and matched peripheral blood, collected serially before and after atezolizumab treatment, underwent TCR sequencing. An exploratory multi-omic analysis was conducted of the somatic, immune and clinical correlates of response to PD-L1 blockade with atezolizumab in urothelial cancer. About 85% of the 29 patients were males with bladder-origin urothelial cancer, and about 65% of the roughly 30 reported a prior smoking history. Patients had an ECOG performance status of 0 or 1 and had received between 0 and 3 prior chemotherapy regimens. Under 10 patients reached durable clinical benefit, while roughly 22 patients did not. Blood samples were analyzed 3 weeks after the start of treatment (second dose) and 6 weeks after the start of treatment. Pretreatment blood TCR-seq was available for about 27 patients, at least one posttreatment blood collection was obtained for around 25 patients, and tumor TCR-seq was available for around 25 patients.

CDR1 is given as MGHRA and CDR2 as YSYEKL, both from the germline V gene. Inclusive of the bounding cysteine and phenylalanine, the CDR3 is 15 residues long. The only DNA kept is the CDR3, 45 bases in frame from the first base. V trim: 6 bases; J trim: 12 bases; unmatched bases: 14. The paper's findings and limits, for the study overall: Greater expansion of tumor-associated TCR clones in peripheral blood 3 weeks after the start of treatment was observed in patients with durable benefit (n of about 21, p = 0.022). Improved progression-free and overall survival was associated with having pretreatment peripheral blood TCR clonality below the median. Small sample size (n ≈ 29) and many exploratory analyses mean the results are intended to be hypothesis-generating.

To note about this clone: What this receptor recognizes is not known. Base-call qualities are not available, and no considerably larger clone is one nucleotide away.

A total of some 30 patients with locally advanced or metastatic urothelial carcinoma, treated at Memorial Sloan Kettering on a trial protocol, made up the cohort. Peripheral blood mononuclear cells were collected from each patient pretreatment and during treatment, giving between 1 and 8 total time points per patient. The Qiagen DNeasy Blood extraction kit was used to purify genomic DNA from total PBMCs and tumor samples. PBMCs were collected pretreatment and during treatment and were isolated and stored as previously described. Synthetic TCR analog templates were spiked into each PCR so that absolute template abundance could be estimated from read counts. TCRbeta CDR3 regions were amplified from genomic DNA with bias-controlled V and J gene primers using the immunoSEQ assay. Sequencing of rearranged TCRbeta segments was done at approximately 20X coverage. The authors' pipeline ran thus. Clustering was used to correct sequencing errors, and CDR3s were annotated against IMGT so that V, D and J genes could be assigned. Only productive TCRbeta rearrangements were used in downstream analyses, excluding out-of-frame or stop-codon sequences. To compute clonality, Shannon entropy was normalized by the log of the number of unique productive sequences and then subtracted from one. Clones differing between time points or between blood and tumor were identified using Fisher's exact test with Benjamini-Hochberg correction, with an adjusted p below 0.01 applied as the threshold. TCRdb took over this immuneACCESS table, retaining in-frame rearrangements with V and J assigned. Such tables are incomplete; in checked studies, under half of the missing clones stem from an unresolved V gene, and the remainder is unexplained. V, J and clone size were drawn from that table, and D and trimming were deduced from the DNA. Here the sample has tens of thousands of clones; 60% to 80% occur a single time. Over 3.5% of the sample rests with the top ten.

The source of this sequence is a man in his sixties or seventies with urothelial cancer. The sample was PBMCs, taken around atezolizumab (anti-PD-L1) treatment. In this chain, TRBV4-1 is recombined with TRBJ2-7, and 13 junction bases match TRBD2. The nucleotide sequence reads as follows: TGCGCCAGCAGTCGTCTCGGGACTAGCGGGAACCGGCGGTACTTC. Translated, it reads CASSRLGTSGNRRYF.